This is a list of T cell receptor beta chains from one sample in a study of technical replicates of blood from four donors. Sequencing used immunoSEQ multiplex PCR; TCRdb keeps in-frame clones, though not all of them. This table holds 50,000 or so clones, around nine tenths found once. Sequenced sample: PBMCs. The receptors stem from a human donor in good health. Some clones in this sample may be carry-over from other donors' samples. The CDR3 runs from the conserved cysteine through the conserved F or W. D genes are given only for firm matches. Clone sizes are given selectively: once, few, many, or a class where the clone is expanded.

CDR3: CASSLTGEDTEAFF; DNA: TGCGCCAGCAGCTTGACAGGGGAAGACACTGAAGCTTTCTTT; D: TRBD1; J: TRBJ1-1; size: NA; V: TRBV5-1
CDR3: CASSQEGQASYEQYF; DNA: TGCGCCAGCAGCCAAGAGGGGCAGGCCTCCTACGAGCAGTACTTC; D: NA; J: TRBJ2-7; size: once; V: TRBV4-1
CDR3: CASSLHGDTEAFF; DNA: TGTGCCAGCAGCCTCCACGGGGACACTGAAGCTTTCTTT; D: NA; J: TRBJ1-1; size: NA; V: TRBV11-3
CDR3: CASSQGILANEQYF; DNA: TGTGCCAGCAGCCAGGGAATACTAGCCAACGAGCAGTACTTC; D: NA; J: TRBJ2-7; size: once; V: TRBV7-9
CDR3: CASSEARQYTDTQYF; DNA: TGTGCCAGCAGCGAGGCCAGACAGTACACAGATACGCAGTATTTT; D: NA; J: TRBJ2-3; size: NA; V: TRBV9
CDR3: CSVTGDSHTQYF; DNA: TGCAGCGTTACCGGGGACTCGCATACGCAGTATTTT; D: NA; J: TRBJ2-3; size: NA; V: TRBV29-1
CDR3: CASSFYAGGEAEQYF; DNA: TGTGCCAGCAGCTTCTACGCAGGGGGAGAAGCCGAGCAGTACTTC; D: TRBD1; J: TRBJ2-7; size: NA; V: TRBV7-2
CDR3: CASTLEGIAGTLWENIQYF; DNA: TGTGCCAGTACCCTCGAGGGTATAGCGGGGACCCTTTGGGAAAACATTCAGTACTTC; D: TRBD2; J: TRBJ2-4; size: NA; V: TRBV19
CDR3: CASRGYGLDEQYF; DNA: TGTGCCAGTAGGGGGTATGGGTTGGACGAGCAGTACTTC; D: NA; J: TRBJ2-7; size: NA; V: TRBV25-1
CDR3: CASTGSGTSAPNEQFF; DNA: TGTGCCAGCACCGGTTCCGGGACTAGCGCTCCCAATGAGCAGTTCTTC; D: TRBD2; J: TRBJ2-1; size: NA; V: TRBV5-4
CDR3: CASSLVRESSGNTIYF; DNA: TGTGCCAGCAGCTTAGTACGGGAGTCCTCTGGAAACACCATATATTTT; D: NA; J: TRBJ1-3; size: NA; V: TRBV7-6
CDR3: CASSNRFQETQYF; DNA: TGTGCCAGCAGCAACAGGTTCCAAGAGACCCAGTACTTC; D: NA; J: TRBJ2-5; size: NA; V: TRBV7-8
CDR3: CASSSGTGGSGELFF; DNA: TGTGCCAGCAGTTCAGGGACAGGGGGCTCCGGGGAGCTGTTTTTT; D: TRBD1; J: TRBJ2-2; size: NA; V: TRBV6-5
CDR3: CASSVVQAGELFF; DNA: TGTGCCAGCAGCGTAGTCCAGGCCGGGGAGCTGTTTTTT; D: NA; J: TRBJ2-2; size: NA; V: TRBV9
CDR3: CASSAAFETQYF; DNA: TGCGCCAGCAGCGCGGCGTTTGAGACCCAGTACTTC; D: NA; J: TRBJ2-5; size: NA; V: TRBV5-1
CDR3: CASGLTGRETQYF; DNA: TGTGCTAGTGGACTAACAGGGCGAGAGACCCAGTACTTC; D: NA; J: TRBJ2-5; size: NA; V: TRBV12-5
CDR3: CASSLTDLYEQYF; DNA: TGCGCCAGCAGCTTGACTGATCTCTACGAGCAGTACTTC; D: NA; J: TRBJ2-7; size: NA; V: TRBV5-1
CDR3: CSSGTGGYNEQFF; DNA: TGCAGCTCGGGGACAGGGGGATACAATGAGCAGTTCTTC; D: TRBD1; J: TRBJ2-1; size: NA; V: TRBV29-1
CDR3: CASSPGTGGRETQYF; DNA: TGCGCCAGCAGCCCGGGGACAGGGGGCCGAGAGACCCAGTACTTC; D: TRBD1; J: TRBJ2-5; size: NA; V: TRBV5-1
CDR3: CATSSRGFYSGANVLTF; DNA: TGTGCCACCAGCAGCCGGGGATTTTACTCTGGGGCCAACGTCCTGACTTTC; D: NA; J: TRBJ2-6; size: once; V: TRBV15
CDR3: CASGPLGLLGSTEAFF; DNA: TGTGCTAGTGGTCCCCTGGGGTTGTTAGGGAGTACTGAAGCTTTCTTT; D: NA; J: TRBJ1-1; size: NA; V: TRBV12-5
CDR3: CAWEPPFLPAGPHGYTF; DNA: TGTGCCTGGGAACCCCCATTCCTCCCGGCGGGGCCTCATGGCTACACCTTC; D: NA; J: TRBJ1-2; size: NA; V: TRBV30
CDR3: CASTPRGPTYNEQFF; DNA: TGTGCCAGTACCCCTAGGGGTCCGACCTACAATGAGCAGTTCTTC; D: NA; J: TRBJ2-1; size: NA; V: TRBV6-5
CDR3: CASSSLGTGRVDEQYF; DNA: TGTGCCAGCAGCTCCCTAGGGACAGGGCGGGTCGACGAGCAGTACTTC; D: TRBD1; J: TRBJ2-7; size: NA; V: TRBV27
CDR3: CASSARGTGGELFF; DNA: TGTGCCAGCAGCGCGCGGGGGACTGGCGGGGAGCTGTTTTTT; D: TRBD2; J: TRBJ2-2; size: NA; V: TRBV11-2
CDR3: CASSPGAVTTQYF; DNA: TGTGCCAGCAGCCCCGGCGCGGTTACGACGCAGTACTTC; D: NA; J: TRBJ2-7; size: NA; V: TRBV13
CDR3: CASSFPLAGGNIQYF; DNA: TGTGCCAGCAGCTTCCCCCTAGCGGGAGGGAACATTCAGTACTTC; D: TRBD2; J: TRBJ2-4; size: NA; V: TRBV7-2
CDR3: CASSLAGRRQETQYF; DNA: TGTGCCAGCAGCTTAGCGGGACGGCGCCAAGAGACCCAGTACTTC; D: TRBD2; J: TRBJ2-5; size: NA; V: TRBV5-8
CDR3: CASSFQDTDTQYF; DNA: TGTGCCAGCAGTTTCCAGGACACAGATACGCAGTATTTT; D: NA; J: TRBJ2-3; size: NA; V: TRBV6-6
CDR3: CASSSGQVSSVGQPQHF; DNA: TGTGCCAGCAGCTCAGGACAGGTATCTAGCGTCGGTCAGCCCCAGCATTTT; D: TRBD1; J: TRBJ1-5; size: NA; V: TRBV7-9
CDR3: CASSLAGVFSGELFF; DNA: TGTGCCAGCAGCCTAGCGGGAGTGTTTTCCGGGGAGCTGTTTTTT; D: TRBD2; J: TRBJ2-2; size: NA; V: TRBV5-6
CDR3: CASSPMNRVGGYEQYF; DNA: TGTGCCAGCAGCCCGATGAACAGGGTGGGAGGGTACGAGCAGTACTTC; D: NA; J: TRBJ2-7; size: NA; V: TRBV5-6
CDR3: CASSDRTSGFEQFF; DNA: TGTGCCAGCAGCGACCGGACTAGCGGTTTTGAGCAGTTCTTC; D: TRBD2; J: TRBJ2-1; size: once; V: TRBV7-2
CDR3: CASSQGAGGTYEQYF; DNA: TGTGCCAGCAGCCAGGGCGCCGGGGGAACCTACGAGCAGTACTTC; D: NA; J: TRBJ2-7; size: NA; V: TRBV4-2
CDR3: CASSRQGTGELFF; DNA: TGTGCCAGCAGCCGACAGGGGACGGGGGAGCTGTTTTTT; D: TRBD1; J: TRBJ2-2; size: few; V: TRBV5-4
CDR3: CASSPQESYEQYF; DNA: TGTGCCAGCTCACCACAGGAGTCCTACGAGCAGTACTTC; D: NA; J: TRBJ2-7; size: NA; V: TRBV18
CDR3: CAISGLAGKSSYEQYF; DNA: TGTGCCATCAGTGGGCTAGCGGGCAAGAGCTCCTACGAGCAGTACTTC; D: TRBD2; J: TRBJ2-7; size: NA; V: TRBV10-3
CDR3: CSARGASGYTF; DNA: TGCAGTGCTAGAGGGGCGAGCGGCTACACCTTC; D: NA; J: TRBJ1-2; size: NA; V: TRBV20-1
CDR3: CASSSREGRIGELFF; DNA: TGTGCCAGCAGCTCTCGGGAGGGCCGGATCGGGGAGCTGTTTTTT; D: TRBD2; J: TRBJ2-2; size: NA; V: TRBV13
CDR3: CASSAELTDTQYF; DNA: TGTGCCAGCAGCGCGGAGCTGACAGATACGCAGTATTTT; D: NA; J: TRBJ2-3; size: NA; V: TRBV7-3
CDR3: CASSPSGTGGREQYF; DNA: TGTGCCAGCAGCCCCTCCGGGACAGGGGGGCGGGAGCAGTACTTC; D: TRBD1; J: TRBJ2-7; size: NA; V: TRBV2
CDR3: CASSWRMAGPLYEQYF; DNA: TGTGCCAGCAGCTGGCGAATGGCGGGCCCTCTCTACGAGCAGTACTTC; D: NA; J: TRBJ2-7; size: NA; V: TRBV11-2
CDR3: CASSQGGGVYEQYF; DNA: TGCGCCAGCAGCCAAGGTGGAGGTGTCTACGAGCAGTACTTC; D: NA; J: TRBJ2-7; size: NA; V: TRBV4-1
CDR3: CATAGQIRNSDTQYF; DNA: TGTGCCACCGCGGGCCAGATCCGTAACTCCGATACGCAGTATTTT; D: NA; J: TRBJ2-3; size: NA; V: TRBV27
CDR3: CASSVEGLAGGFGYNEQFF; DNA: TGTGCCAGCAGCGTAGAAGGACTAGCGGGAGGTTTCGGCTACAATGAGCAGTTCTTC; D: TRBD2; J: TRBJ2-1; size: NA; V: TRBV9
CDR3: CASKASGGSDTQYF; DNA: TGTGCCAGCAAAGCTAGCGGGGGGTCAGATACGCAGTATTTT; D: TRBD2; J: TRBJ2-3; size: NA; V: TRBV11-2